Listed below are T cell receptor beta chains from one sample, sequenced in a study of shared clonotypes between healthy human individuals. Libraries were prepared by immunoSEQ multiplex PCR; TCRdb keeps only in-frame clonotypes and omits some of them. The table includes some 1,600,000 clones, 95% to 99% detected once. The sequenced material came from naive CD4+ T cells sorted from blood. These receptor sequences come from a man aged 30 to 45 in good health. CDR3s include the opening cysteine and the closing phenylalanine or tryptophan. The D gene is left open where the match is weak.

D gene	V gene	J gene	CDR3 DNA	CDR3 protein
.	TRBV28	TRBJ2-7	TGTGCCAGCAGTTTAGTCGGCTACGAGCAGTACTTC	CASSLVGYEQYF
TRBD1	TRBV30	TRBJ1-2	TGTGCCTGGAGTAGGCTAGACAGGGAAAACTATGGCTACACCTTC	CAWSRLDRENYGYTF
.	TRBV6-6	TRBJ1-1	TGTGCCAGCACCCACGGGGCAGTTAAAATGAACACTGAAGCTTTCTTT	CASTHGAVKMNTEAFF
.	TRBV11-2	TRBJ2-3	TGTGCCAGCAGCCCAAGCACAGATACGCAGTATTTT	CASSPSTDTQYF
TRBD2	TRBV5-6	TRBJ2-2	TGTGCCAGCAGCTTTTGGGCTAGCGGGAGTGGGAACACCGGGGAGCTGTTTTTT	CASSFWASGSGNTGELFF
.	TRBV29-1	TRBJ2-2	TGCAGCGTTGCGTATGGGGCGAACACCGGGGAGCTGTTTTTT	CSVAYGANTGELFF
.	TRBV10-1	TRBJ2-1	TGCGCCAGCAGTGAGTCCCCTCGACCCGGAGGGGCGGACAATGAGCAGTTCTTC	CASSESPRPGGADNEQFF
TRBD2	TRBV5-1	TRBJ2-3	TGCGCCAGCAGCCCGGGACTACGTCCAAGCACAGATACGCAGTATTTT	CASSPGLRPSTDTQYF
.	TRBV19	TRBJ1-2	TGTGCCAGTAGTTCAGGGTCGTCTGGCTACACCTTC	CASSSGSSGYTF
.	TRBV7-9	TRBJ1-2	TGTGCCAGCAGCCCTAGATGGGCACCCTATGGCTACACCTTC	CASSPRWAPYGYTF
TRBD1	TRBV7-2	TRBJ1-1	TGTGCCAGCAGCCCAGGGGGCTCGAACACTGAAGCTTTCTTT	CASSPGGSNTEAFF